A single sample is the source of the 23 T cell receptor beta chains below, sequenced in a study of cytomegalovirus exposure and HLA in healthy donors. The PCR used 60 Vbeta and 13 Jbeta primers. The data were produced by immunoSEQ multiplex PCR, yet TCRdb's version contains in-frame clones alone and is incomplete. The top ten hold 2.5% to 3% of the sample, which has about 170,000 clones, around 68% seen once. The sample comprised PBMCs. These receptors originate from a man aged 40-49 years in good health and CMV-seronegative.

The chain links TRBV7-9 to TRBJ1-2; 7 nucleotides align to TRBD1. Germline V gene data show CDR1 as SEHNR and CDR2 as FQNEAQ (reference sequence). Losses at the gene ends were 5 bases for V and 8 bases for J; bases not matched to a gene: 17. The CDR3 covers 16 residues. CDR3 sequence: CASSPLNPTGKKGYTF. The CDR3 DNA is TGTGCCAGCAGCCCCCTTAACCCGACAGGGAAGAAAGGCTACACCTTC. Filled out from reference TRBV7-9 and TRBJ1-2, the complete variable domain reads DTGVSQNPRHKITKRGQNVTFRCDPISEHNRLYWYRQTLGQGPEFLTYFQNEAQLEKSRLLSDRFSAERPKGSFSTLEIQRTEQGDSAMYLCASSPLNPTGKKGYTFGSGTRLTVV.

The V gene is TRBV9, the J gene TRBJ2-5; TRBD2 matches 14 bases. The CDR3 covers 17 residues. Germline CDR1 and CDR2: SGDLS and YYNGEE. V trimming: 0 bases; J trimming: 0 bases; junction bases outside the gene matches: 1. CDR3 nucleotide sequence: TGTGCCAGCAGCGTAGGGACTAGCGGGAGGTACCAAGAGACCCAGTACTTC. It codes for CASSVGTSGRYQETQYF.

The V call is TRBV5-6, the J call TRBJ1-5; D is unclear. The CDR3 consists of 15 residues. Germline V lookup: CDR1 SGHDT, CDR2 YYEEEE. V lost 1 base, J lost 0 bases, and 8 bases lay in between. The chain's CDR3 is CASSLSGYSNQPQHF. Written as DNA, the CDR3 is TGTGCCAGCAGCTTGTCGGGGTATAGCAATCAGCCCCAGCATTTT.

This clone has more than one count but fewer than ten. The CDR3 sequence: CAWSVDRGRTLDSPLHF. The CDR3 DNA is TGTGCCTGGAGTGTAGATAGGGGGCGAACTTTGGATTCACCCCTCCACTTT. V is TRBV30 and J is TRBJ1-6, with TRBD1 matching over 7 bases. The J segment lost 8 bases and the V segment lost 0 bases, leaving 13 bases of the junction unmatched. The CDR3 contains 17 residues. Germline CDR1 is GTSNPN and CDR2 is SVGIG (reference sequence). Full variable domain (missing parts from reference TRBV30 and TRBJ1-6): SQTIHQWPATLVQPVGSPLSLECTVEGTSNPNLYWYRQAAGRGLQLLFYSVGIGQISSEVPQNLSASRPQDRQFILSSKKLLLSDSGFYLCAWSVDRGRTLDSPLHFGNGTRLTVT.

V gene TRBV6-5 combines with J gene TRBJ1-3; TRBD1 aligns across 7 bases. The V segment lost 5 bases and the J segment 4 bases; nucleotides outside the gene matches: 2. From germline, CDR1 is MNHEY and CDR2 SVGAGI. The length of the CDR3 is 13 residues. The CDR3 sequence: CASSEQGGNTIYF. For the CDR3, the DNA is TGTGCCAGCAGTGAACAGGGGGGAAACACCATATATTTT.

Here the CDR3 reads CASSRDSSGNTIYF. DNA of the CDR3: TGCGCCAGCAGCCGAGACAGCTCTGGAAACACCATATATTTT. This chain joins TRBV4-1 and TRBJ1-3; a possible D gene is TRBD1 (5 bases). V lost 4 bases and J lost 0, with 7 bases in between. The CDR3 contains 14 residues. CDR1 and CDR2 from the germline V gene are MGHRA and YSYEKL.

This clone was observed a handful of times. V and J are TRBV6-4 and TRBJ2-3; D may be TRBD1 (6 bases). Deletions cut 4 bases from V and 2 bases from J, with 10 bases between. This CDR3 region has 14 residues. CDR1 is MRHNA, CDR2 SNTAGT, per germline. CDR3 sequence: CASSGGGHTDTQYF. The DNA for the CDR3 is TGTGCCAGCAGTGGTGGGGGCCACACAGATACGCAGTATTTT.

This chain's CDR3 is CASSKRDYSGGRFF. In DNA, the CDR3 is TGTGCCAGCAGCAAACGGGACTACTCGGGAGGGAGGTTCTTC. This chain uses TRBV21-1 with TRBJ2-1; the table's D gene call, TRBD2, was not cross checked with the DNA. TRBV21-1 is annotated as a pseudogene. This CDR3 region has 14 residues.

The rearrangement uses TRBV9 and TRBJ2-2; 9 bases map to TRBD2. V shed 3 bases, J shed 3 bases, and the junction held 6 bases outside the gene matches. The CDR3 sequence is 16 residues long. Germline V gene sequence: CDR1 SGDLS, CDR2 YYNGEE. As DNA, the CDR3 is TGTGCCAGCAGCGCGTTTAGCGGGAGTCACACCGGGGAGCTGTTTTTT. Translating it yields CASSAFSGSHTGELFF.

This clone was found a few times. The chain has TRBV4-1 and TRBJ1-5; D remains unclear. CDR3 size: 13 residues. The V and J ends lost 4 bases and 5 bases respectively, with 9 bases between them. Germline CDR1 is MGHRA and CDR2 is YSYEKL. The CDR3 spells CASSPDTDQPQHF. The CDR3 DNA sequence: TGCGCCAGCAGCCCCGACACGGATCAGCCCCAGCATTTT.

The V gene is TRBV25-1, the J gene TRBJ2-1; 7 bases fit TRBD2. Germline lookup yields CDR1 MGHDK and CDR2 SYGVNS. The CDR3 sequence is 18 residues long. The junction had 16 bases not matched to a gene; V was cut back by 3 bases and J by 5 bases. Here the CDR3 reads CASSEGGLGAGRHNEQFF. Written as DNA, the CDR3 is TGTGCCAGCAGTGAGGGGGGGTTGGGAGCGGGAAGACACAATGAGCAGTTCTTC. Full variable domain (missing parts from reference TRBV25-1 and TRBJ2-1): EADIYQTPRYLVIGTGKKITLECSQTMGHDKMYWYQQDPGMELHLIHYSYGVNSTEKGDLSSESTVSRIRTEHFPLTLESARPSHTSQYLCASSEGGLGAGRHNEQFFGPGTRLTVL.

This clone was detected only a few times. V usage is TRBV7-2 and J usage is TRBJ2-7, with 9 bases that match TRBD1. The CDR3 is 14 amino acids. CDR1 and CDR2 (germline): SGHTA, FQGNSA. The junction had 4 bases not matched to a gene; V was cut back by 5 bases and J by 2 bases. The CDR3 spells CASSRGQGTYEQYF. CDR3 DNA: TGTGCCAGCAGCCGGGGACAGGGAACCTACGAGCAGTACTTC.

The chain combines TRBV7-2 with TRBJ2-7, with D maybe TRBD1 (5 bases). Trimming removed 2 bases from V and 3 bases from J, with 8 bases in between. From germline, CDR1 is SGHTA and CDR2 FQGNSA. The CDR3 has 13 amino acids. The CDR3 reads CASSLNRRYEQYF. CDR3 nucleotides: TGTGCCAGCAGCTTAAACAGGCGCTACGAGCAGTACTTC. The full variable domain, its missing parts supplied by reference TRBV7-2 and TRBJ2-7, is GAGVSQSPSNKVTEKGKDVELRCDPISGHTALYWYRQSLGQGLEFLIYFQGNSAPDKSGLPSDRFSAERTGGSVSTLTIQRTQQEDSAVYLCASSLNRRYEQYFGPGTRLTVT.

J is TRBJ1-5 and V is TRBV7-9; tentatively, D is TRBD1 (6 bases). Germline CDR1 SEHNR, CDR2 FQNEAQ (reference sequence). The CDR3 is made up of 12 amino acids. Trimming left V 7 bases short and J 5 bases short, with 9 bases between. Here the CDR3 DNA reads TGTGCCAGCAAAAAGGGGGATCAGCCCCAGCATTTT. This gives the protein CASKKGDQPQHF.

The gene calls are TRBV29-1 and TRBJ2-1; 8 nucleotides match TRBD2. This CDR3 has 14 amino acids. The germline V gene has CDR1 SQVTM and CDR2 ANQGSEA. V lost 3 bases and J lost 4; bases outside the gene matches: 5. This CDR3 is CSVDERGLYNEQFF. CDR3 sequence (DNA): TGCAGCGTTGACGAGCGGGGGCTGTACAATGAGCAGTTCTTC.

V usage is TRBV29-1 and J usage is TRBJ1-1; weak D call: TRBD1 (6 bases). The germline V gene has CDR1 SQVTM and CDR2 ANQGSEA. The CDR3 consists of 14 residues. Deletions cut 3 bases from V and 0 bases from J, with 11 bases between. DNA for the CDR3: TGCAGCGTTGACAGGGGTGGTATGAACACTGAAGCTTTCTTT. Its protein is CSVDRGGMNTEAFF.

The gene calls are TRBV2 and TRBJ1-6; a weak D match, TRBD1 (6 bases). Germline CDR1 SNHLY, CDR2 FYNNEI. CDR3 length equals 20 residues. V was shortened by 3 bases and J by 1 base, with 22 bases between the two germline ends. In DNA form, the CDR3 reads TGTGCCAGCAGTGAGACTTGGACAGCAGATCCTTTATCCTATAATTCACCCCTCCACTTT. The encoded protein is CASSETWTADPLSYNSPLHF.

The chain carries TRBV5-1 and TRBJ1-2, with TRBD1 matching over 10 bases. The germline V gene encodes CDR1 SGHRS and CDR2 YFSETQ. Trimming took 0 bases from V and 4 from J; bases not matched to a gene: 3. The CDR3 length is 15 residues. The CDR3 region is CASSLEGQGTYGYTF. Here the CDR3 DNA reads TGCGCCAGCAGCTTGGAGGGACAGGGGACCTATGGCTACACCTTC.

This clone was seen a handful of times. The chain links TRBV7-9 to TRBJ1-2; no definite D call. The germline V and J ends were trimmed by 4 bases and 6 bases, with 9 bases remaining between them. Germline V CDR1 and CDR2: SEHNR, FQNEAQ (reference sequence). The CDR3 totals 12 residues. This CDR3 is CASSSISDGYTF. As DNA, the CDR3 is TGTGCCAGCAGCTCCATTAGCGATGGCTACACCTTC.

The chain couples TRBV7-8 to TRBJ2-1; 7 positions match TRBD2. V was clipped by 0 bases and J by 6 bases; unmatched bases: 11. Germline V gene lookup returns CDR1 SGHVS and CDR2 FQNEAQ. The CDR3 has 17 amino acids. The CDR3 coding sequence is TGTGCCAGCAGCTTAGCCCCGGGGAGCGGGGTTCTCAATGAGCAGTTCTTC. This translates into CASSLAPGSGVLNEQFF.

This clone was observed a few times. The chain is built from TRBV7-2 and TRBJ1-2; 7 positions match TRBD1. Germline assignment: CDR1 SGHTA and CDR2 FQGNSA. Trimming at V came to 3 bases and at J to 4 bases, leaving 2 bases not matched to a gene. This CDR3 has 13 residues. CDR3 in DNA: TGTGCCAGCAGCTTGCAGGGGGGCTATGGCTACACCTTC. This gives the protein CASSLQGGYGYTF.

This clone was observed a handful of times. The CDR3 region is CASSGQGNTEAFF. The CDR3 coding sequence is TGTGCCAGCAGCGGACAGGGGAACACTGAAGCTTTCTTT. The J gene is TRBJ1-1, the V gene TRBV6-1; 8 bases are shared with TRBD1. From germline, CDR1 is MNHNS and CDR2 SASEGT. This CDR3 spans 13 amino acids. V trimming: 6 bases; J trimming: 1 base; junction bases outside the gene matches: 1.

The J gene is TRBJ2-3, the V gene TRBV19; TRBD2 agrees at 9 bases. V was clipped by 4 bases and J by 2 bases; unmatched bases: 7. CDR3 length equals 16 residues. Germline lookup yields CDR1 LNHDA and CDR2 SQIVND (reference sequence). The CDR3 region has the DNA TGTGCCAGTAGTAAGGGACTAGCTCCCCTCACAGATACGCAGTATTTT. It specifies CASSKGLAPLTDTQYF.